This paragraph covers one TCR beta chain sequence. This specimen belongs to a study of shared clonotypes between healthy human individuals. This CDR3 contains 17 residues. Germline CDR1 SGHVS, CDR2 FNYEAQ. The ends lost 2 bases at V and 3 bases at J; junction bases unmatched: 9. Method: immunoSEQ multiplex PCR; TCRdb's copy keeps in-frame clones and lacks some. The sample consists of around 330,000 clones, approximately 74% of them appearing once. Specimen: memory CD4+ T cells sorted from blood. Documented subset: CD45RA-negative fraction. The sequence was collected from a young man in good health. The V and J genes are TRBV7-6 and TRBJ2-3; 9 bases align to TRBD2. The CDR3 sequence: CASSLIAGEGGTDTQYF. DNA of the CDR3: TGTGCCAGCAGCTTAATAGCGGGGGAAGGGGGGACAGATACGCAGTATTTT.